A single sample is the source of the 27 T cell receptor beta chains below, sequenced in a study of human T cells and chemical hapten exposure. TCRdb reprocessed the RACE reads with MiXCR, giving one entry per CDR3 protein. Of 180,000 or so distinct CDR3 sequences in the sample, 14% were seen once. The sample's time point: patch test 1, 2 weeks after DPC sensitization. Treatment here: therapeutic diphenylcyclopropenone sensitization with weekly scalp DPC. The sequences come from whole blood, collected in connection with sensitization to the hapten diphenylcyclopropenone (DPC). These receptors all come from a woman aged 30 to 39 with alopecia areata. Some clones in this sample may be carry-over from other donors' samples.

The chain uses TRBV27 and TRBJ1-2, with TRBD1 as a possible D gene (5 bases). The CDR3 loop spans 16 amino acids. The ends were cut back, 5 bases at V and 3 bases at J, with 19 bases in the middle. Looked up from germline, CDR1 is MNHEY and CDR2 is SMNVEV (reference sequence). CDR3 sequence: CASSRVGGALYYGYTF. DNA for the CDR3: TGTGCCAGCAGTAGAGTCGGGGGTGCGCTCTACTATGGCTACACCTTC.

The V and J genes are TRBV4-1 and TRBJ1-2, with unresolved D. CDR3 length equals 17 residues. The ends were cut back, 0 bases at V and 0 bases at J, with 14 bases in the middle. Germline V gene data show CDR1 as MGHRA and CDR2 as YSYEKL. The CDR3 nucleotides are TGCGCCAGCAGCCAAGAGATGGGATTAGTCGCTAACTATGGCTACACCTTC. Its translation is CASSQEMGLVANYGYTF.

The chain recombines TRBV27 with TRBJ1-1, with 7 bases lining up with TRBD1. V lost 6 bases and J lost 3; bases outside the gene matches: 10. The CDR3 has 15 residues. Germline CDR1 is MNHEY and CDR2 is SMNVEV (reference sequence). CDR3 coding DNA: TGTGCCAGCAGCCCCGAGGGGGCGGGGGACACTGAAGCTTTCTTT. Translated: CASSPEGAGDTEAFF.

There are a few counts of this clonotype. The CDR3 protein is CASSLMTTDTQYF. The CDR3 DNA sequence: TGTGCCAGCAGCTTAATGACCACAGATACGCAGTATTTT. The rearrangement links TRBV7-8 to TRBJ2-3; D gene ambiguous. With 2 bases removed from V and 2 bases from J, the gap between germline ends came to 5 bases. The CDR3 covers 13 residues. Looked up from germline, CDR1 is SGHVS and CDR2 is FQNEAQ.

This clonotype appeared a few times. The chain uses TRBV12-3 or TRBV12-4 and TRBJ2-7; 9 bases map to TRBD2. The junction had 9 bases not matched to a gene; V was cut back by 5 bases and J by 7 bases. CDR3 size: 14 residues. The DNA for the CDR3 is TGTGCCAGCAGTCCTAGCGGGGTTGTCGGGGAGCAGTACTTC. Its translation is CASSPSGVVGEQYF.

This clonotype was detected only once. The chain uses TRBV4-3 and TRBJ2-1; TRBD2 aligns across 8 bases. Trimming cost V 2 bases and J 8 bases; bases outside gene matches: 8. Germline CDR1 reads LGHNA; CDR2 reads YSLEER. This CDR3 is 15 amino acids long. CDR3 DNA: TGCGCCAGCAGCCAAACTAGCGGATCGGGCGATGAGCAGTTCTTC. The encoded protein is CASSQTSGSGDEQFF.

In this sample, this clonotype turned up a few times. This chain connects TRBV7-2 to TRBJ2-3; 13 bases agree with TRBD2. Trimming cost V 4 bases and J 2 bases; bases outside gene matches: 12. The germline V gene encodes CDR1 SGHTA and CDR2 FQGNSA. There are 19 residues in the CDR3. The CDR3, as DNA: TGTGCCAGCAGCTCGCAACTAGCGGGGGGGCCGAGTGTCACAGATACGCAGTATTTT. This gives the protein CASSSQLAGGPSVTDTQYF.

This chain links TRBV5-4 with TRBJ1-2; D uncertain. The V end was cut by 0 bases, the J end by 10 bases, with 16 bases between. The CDR3 consists of 14 residues. In germline, CDR1 is SGHNT, CDR2 YYREEE (reference sequence). Written as DNA, the CDR3 is TGTGCCAGCAGCTTGGCCGGCCAAATAGCAGTCTACACCTTC. As protein: CASSLAGQIAVYTF.

The chain is built from TRBV5-1 and TRBJ1-2, with no clear D. V lost 0 bases to trimming and J lost 5 bases, with 11 bases between them. Germline V gene sequence: CDR1 SGHRS, CDR2 YFSETQ. The CDR3 is 14 amino acids. The DNA of the CDR3 is TGCGCCAGCAGCTTGGGCAGTCTTTCATATGGCTACACCTTC. This encodes CASSLGSLSYGYTF.

The J gene is TRBJ1-4, the V gene TRBV5-1; maybe TRBD1 (6 bases). Germline V gene sequence: CDR1 SGHRS, CDR2 YFSETQ. The V end was cut by 3 bases, the J end by 7 bases, with 13 bases between. This CDR3 is 14 amino acids long. CDR3 amino acids: CASSSQGIGEKLFF. The CDR3 DNA reads as TGCGCCAGCAGCTCTCAGGGGATAGGTGAAAAACTGTTTTTT.

This clonotype was seen a few times. As DNA, the CDR3 is TGCAGCGTTCCATGGGACCGGCCGGGGGCAGCTTTCTTT. This encodes CSVPWDRPGAAFF. The J gene is TRBJ1-1, the V gene TRBV29-1; D is perhaps TRBD1 (6 bases). Germline assignment: CDR1 SQVTM and CDR2 ANQGSEA. This CDR3 has 13 amino acids. Trimming stripped 5 bases from V and 10 bases from J, with 20 bases between. The complete variable domain, with remaining parts taken from reference TRBV29-1 and TRBJ1-1, reads SAVISQKPSRDICQRGTSLTIQCQVDSQVTMMFWYRQQPGQSLTLIATANQGSEATYESGFVIDKFPISRPNLTFSTLTVSNMSPEDSSIYLCSVPWDRPGAAFFGQGTRLTVV.

This chain joins TRBV7-3 and TRBJ2-3; 7 bases map to TRBD1. The V segment lost 1 base and the J segment 0 bases; nucleotides outside the gene matches: 10. Germline assignment: CDR1 SGHTA and CDR2 FQGTGA. CDR3 length equals 18 residues. This CDR3 is CASSLRGQFALSTDTQYF. The CDR3 DNA is TGTGCCAGCAGCTTAAGGGGACAGTTCGCCCTTAGCACAGATACGCAGTATTTT.

The chain recombines TRBV20-1 with TRBJ1-1; D ambiguous. The CDR3 loop spans 12 amino acids. Trimming cost V 5 bases and J 0 bases, with 7 bases left between them. Germline lookup yields CDR1 DFQATT and CDR2 SNEGSKA (reference sequence). The chain's CDR3 is CSAPGLNTEAFF. CDR3 DNA sequence: TGCAGTGCTCCCGGATTGAACACTGAAGCTTTCTTT.

This clonotype has ten or more counts. The chain is built from TRBV7-2 and TRBJ1-6; the D gene is possibly TRBD1 (6 bases). Germline values: CDR1 SGHTA, CDR2 FQGNSA. The CDR3 is 15 residues long. The V gene lost 1 base and the J gene lost 4 bases, with 8 bases spanning the gap. The CDR3 bases are TGTGCCAGCAGCTTAGTCCAGGGGTATAATTCACCCCTCCACTTT. This sequence encodes CASSLVQGYNSPLHF.

The chain employs TRBV29-1 and TRBJ2-1; 13 nucleotides agree with TRBD2. CDR1 SQVTM and CDR2 ANQGSEA come from the germline V gene. Unmatched junction bases numbered 13, after V lost 7 bases and J lost 10 bases. The CDR3 contains 15 residues. Here the CDR3 reads CSEMRWTSGSTEQFF. The CDR3 DNA reads as TGCAGCGAGATGAGGTGGACTAGCGGGAGCACCGAGCAGTTCTTC.

This chain joins TRBV3-1 and TRBJ2-1; D may be TRBD2 (5 bases). CDR3 length equals 13 residues. From germline, CDR1 is LGHDT and CDR2 YNNKEL (reference sequence). V lost 4 bases and J lost 10, with 14 bases in between. CDR3 sequence reads: CASSPSTITEQFF. In DNA form, the CDR3 reads TGTGCCAGCAGCCCATCGACTATTACCGAGCAGTTCTTC.

The rearrangement joins TRBV20-1 to TRBJ2-4; D might be TRBD1 or TRBD2, each matching 7 bases. V was clipped by 7 bases and J by 5 bases, with 18 bases between them. Germline values: CDR1 DFQATT, CDR2 SNEGSKA (reference sequence). CDR3 length: 14 amino acids. CDR3 nucleotide sequence: TGCAGTGTCCCAAAGGGAGGGGGCCAAAACATTCAGTACTTC. Translation: CSVPKGGGQNIQYF.

This clonotype has a handful of counts. The rearrangement uses TRBV5-6 and TRBJ2-7; D might be TRBD1 or TRBD2, each matching 6 bases. The CDR3 is 15 residues long. V dropped 4 bases and J dropped 6 bases, with 20 bases sitting between them. The germline CDR1 and CDR2 sequences are SGHDT and YYEEEE. CDR3 region: CASSTEGDIRTEQYF. The DNA for the CDR3 is TGTGCCAGCAGCACGGAGGGGGACATTCGGACCGAGCAGTACTTC.

The chain joins TRBV3-1 to TRBJ2-1; D is possibly TRBD1 (6 bases). Germline V gene lookup returns CDR1 LGHDT and CDR2 YNNKEL (reference sequence). V was clipped by 2 bases and J by 0 bases, with 14 bases between them. This CDR3 region has 17 residues. The DNA of the CDR3 is TGTGCCAGCAGCCAAACTTTCACAGGGAGCTCCTACAATGAGCAGTTCTTC. The encoded protein is CASSQTFTGSSYNEQFF.

The chain carries TRBV20-1 and TRBJ2-1; D not certain. Per the germline V gene, CDR1 is DFQATT and CDR2 is SNEGSKA (reference sequence). Deletions cut 3 bases from V and 6 bases from J, with 9 bases between. The CDR3 runs 12 residues. DNA for the CDR3: TGCAGTGCTAGCCTCCGGTCCAATGAGCAGTTCTTC. Amino acids: CSASLRSNEQFF.

This clonotype was detected a few times. The rearrangement links TRBV12-3 or TRBV12-4 to TRBJ2-2; tentative D call: TRBD1 (6 bases). V lost 6 bases, J lost 0 bases, and 11 bases lay in between. This CDR3 is 15 amino acids long. The CDR3 region has the DNA TGTGCCAGCAGCCCTCGGACAGCGAACACCGGGGAGCTGTTTTTT. It is translated as CASSPRTANTGELFF.

This clonotype has more than one count but fewer than ten. The chain joins TRBV7-2 to TRBJ2-6; no definite D call. The CDR3 is made up of 17 amino acids. V was clipped by 1 base and J by 0 bases, with 10 bases between them. Germline CDR1 reads SGHTA; CDR2 reads FQGNSA. This CDR3 is CASSLGVTGSGANVLTF. In DNA form, the CDR3 reads TGTGCCAGCAGCTTAGGGGTCACCGGCTCTGGGGCCAACGTCCTGACTTTC.

The V and J genes are TRBV14 and TRBJ1-6; the D is unclear. Trimming cost V 8 bases and J 2 bases, with 7 bases left between them. This CDR3 region has 13 residues. Looked up from germline, CDR1 is SGHDN and CDR2 is FVKESK. The CDR3 coding sequence is TGTGCCAGCGCCCGGGCCTATAATTCACCCCTCCACTTT. Its protein product is CASARAYNSPLHF.

This clonotype was found many times. V and J are TRBV12-3 or TRBV12-4 and TRBJ1-6; D might be TRBD1 (6 bases). There are 15 residues in the CDR3. V was shortened by 6 bases and J by 0 bases, with 9 bases between the two germline ends. In DNA form, the CDR3 reads TGTGCCAGCAGCTCAGGGGCCTCCTATAATTCACCCCTCCACTTT. Protein sequence: CASSSGASYNSPLHF.

This clonotype was counted ten times or more. The rearrangement uses TRBV6-4 and TRBJ2-7; no reliable D call. Trimming removed 7 bases from V and 0 bases from J, with 19 bases in between. Germline CDR1 reads MRHNA; CDR2 reads SNTAGT. This CDR3 region has 16 residues. The CDR3 nucleotides read TGTGCCAGCAACGCAGTACGGGTCCCCAGCTCCTACGAGCAGTACTTC. The encoded protein is CASNAVRVPSSYEQYF.

There are many counts of this clonotype. CDR3 in amino acids: CASSPPSEGTEAFF. The CDR3 DNA sequence: TGTGCCAGCTCACCACCGTCAGAAGGGACTGAAGCTTTCTTT. The chain combines TRBV18 with TRBJ1-1, with D hard to call. Trimming removed 0 bases at V and 5 bases at J, with 10 bases between. Germline V gene data show CDR1 as KGHSH and CDR2 as LQKENI. The CDR3 covers 14 residues.

The rearrangement links TRBV11-2 to TRBJ2-2; D is possibly TRBD1 (5 bases). Germline V gene data show CDR1 as SGHAT and CDR2 as FQNNGV. The CDR3 consists of 15 residues. The V and J ends lost 3 bases and 1 base respectively, with 9 bases between them. The CDR3 DNA reads as TGTGCCAGCAGCTTCACGGACAAGAACACCGGGGAGCTGTTTTTT. Protein product: CASSFTDKNTGELFF.